These 19 T cell receptor beta chains were sequenced from one sample in a study of early T cells in non-severe SARS-CoV-2 infection. TCRdb processed the 5' RACE reads anew with MiXCR; each CDR3 protein has one entry. The table shows approximately 90,000 distinct CDR3 sequences, with more than 9.5% occurring only once. Sequenced material: whole blood, taken at baseline. Receptors originate from an adult who was a healthcare worker with PCR-confirmed SARS-CoV-2 infection or an uninfected control (not recorded which).

This clonotype was picked up a small number of times. This chain joins TRBV5-6 and TRBJ1-1; TRBD1 aligns across 7 bases. Germline V gene sequence: CDR1 SGHDT, CDR2 YYEEEE. The junction had 9 bases not matched to a gene; V was cut back by 4 bases and J by 0 bases. This CDR3 is built from 16 residues. The CDR3: CASSVLSDRVNTEAFF. The CDR3 region has the DNA TGTGCCAGCAGCGTTTTATCCGACAGGGTGAACACTGAAGCTTTCTTT.

The V call is TRBV28, the J call TRBJ1-3, with D unresolved. CDR1 is MDHEN, CDR2 SYDVKM, per germline. V shed 9 bases and J shed 4 bases, with 7 bases lying between them. The CDR3 runs to 11 residues. The CDR3 nucleotides are TGTGCCAGTTCCCAAGGAAACACCATATATTTT. As protein: CASSQGNTIYF.

The chain couples TRBV7-3 to TRBJ1-1; D is ambiguous. Deletions cut 1 base from V and 4 bases from J, with 13 bases between. This CDR3 has 15 amino acids. CDR1 and CDR2 (germline): SGHTA, FQGTGA. In DNA form, the CDR3 reads TGTGCCAGCAGCTTAAGCGCGGAATTGGGCACTGAAGCTTTCTTT. Translated: CASSLSAELGTEAFF.

This clonotype was recorded many times. The chain couples TRBV5-1 to TRBJ1-6, with TRBD1 as a possible D gene (6 bases). The V end was cut by 2 bases, the J end by 9 bases, with 18 bases between. CDR1 and CDR2 from the germline V gene are SGHRS and YFSETQ. The CDR3 contains 16 residues. Here the CDR3 reads CASSFRGDFKGSPLHF. In DNA form, the CDR3 reads TGCGCCAGCAGCTTCAGGGGAGACTTCAAGGGTTCACCCCTCCACTTT.

CDR3 bases: TGTGCCTGGAGTGACAGGGGGCAGGTCTATGGCTACACCTTC. The encoded protein is CAWSDRGQVYGYTF. V and J are TRBV30 and TRBJ1-2; 9 nucleotides match TRBD1. This CDR3 contains 14 residues. The V and J ends lost 1 base and 4 bases, in that order; junction bases with no gene match: 4. The germline V gene encodes CDR1 GTSNPN and CDR2 SVGIG (reference sequence).

J is TRBJ2-3 and V is TRBV11-2; 9 nucleotides match TRBD2. The germline V gene encodes CDR1 SGHAT and CDR2 FQNNGV. The V segment lost 2 bases and the J segment 1 base; nucleotides outside the gene matches: 10. The CDR3 runs to 18 residues. Here the CDR3 reads CASSLTSGWEFGTDTQYF. The CDR3 DNA reads as TGTGCCAGCAGCTTAACTAGCGGGTGGGAGTTTGGCACAGATACGCAGTATTTT.

The table lists this clonotype with many counts. CDR3 coding DNA: TGCGCCAGCAGACAGGAGACTAGCGGGTACACCGGGGAGCTGTTTTTT. Its protein is CASRQETSGYTGELFF. The chain carries TRBV4-3 and TRBJ2-2, with 10 bases lining up with TRBD2. The CDR3 is 16 amino acids. Looked up from germline, CDR1 is LGHNA and CDR2 is YSLEER. With 6 bases clipped from V and 3 bases from J, the junction kept 7 bases outside the gene matches.

This clonotype has ten or more counts. The chain joins TRBV6-5 to TRBJ2-4; D not certain. The CDR3 loop spans 20 amino acids. Trimming left V 2 bases short and J 0 bases short, with 23 bases between. Germline CDR1 MNHEY, CDR2 SVGAGI. The CDR3 nucleotides read TGTGCCAGCAGTTACCCAACCGAACCACATATTCAACTAGCCAAAAACATTCAGTACTTC. Residues: CASSYPTEPHIQLAKNIQYF.

Only a few counts were recorded for this clonotype. This chain links TRBV27 with TRBJ2-3; 7 positions agree with TRBD1. The germline V gene encodes CDR1 MNHEY and CDR2 SMNVEV (reference sequence). V gave up 10 bases and J gave up 4 bases; unmatched junction bases: 11. The CDR3 loop spans 14 amino acids. CDR3 in DNA: TGTGCCACCTCAGTGAGAGGGGGCGCAGATACGCAGTATTTT. This gives the protein CATSVRGGADTQYF.

This clonotype has a handful of counts. The V gene is TRBV7-3, the J gene TRBJ2-3; unclear D gene. V lost 5 bases and J lost 2, with 8 bases in between. The CDR3 totals 13 residues. Germline CDR1 reads SGHTA; CDR2 reads FQGTGA. The CDR3 is CASSDSYTDTQYF. CDR3 sequence (DNA): TGTGCCAGCAGCGATTCCTACACAGATACGCAGTATTTT.

This clonotype was picked up many times. The V gene is TRBV10-3, the J gene TRBJ2-7; TRBD1 matches at 7 bases. From germline, CDR1 is ENHRY and CDR2 SYGVKD. The V segment lost 8 bases and the J segment 0 bases; nucleotides outside the gene matches: 7. The CDR3 contains 14 residues. CDR3 in amino acids: CAIAQGLSSYEQYF. As DNA, the CDR3 is TGTGCCATCGCACAGGGGTTAAGCTCCTACGAGCAGTACTTC.

In its sample, this clonotype was seen many times. The V gene is TRBV19, the J gene TRBJ1-2; no reliable D call. Trimming took 8 bases from V and 8 from J, leaving 21 bases between them. Germline V gene lookup returns CDR1 LNHDA and CDR2 SQIVND (reference sequence). The CDR3 is 14 amino acids. Here the CDR3 DNA reads TGTGCCAGTCGAAGAGCTGCTGCTATGATCGGCTACACCTTC. Translation gives CASRRAAAMIGYTF.

This clonotype has a count of ten or more. The rearrangement joins TRBV2 to TRBJ2-1; 8 nucleotides line up with TRBD2. The CDR3 contains 16 residues. Germline V gene lookup returns CDR1 SNHLY and CDR2 FYNNEI. The V and J ends lost 1 base and 5 bases, in that order; junction bases with no gene match: 7. CDR3 sequence reads: CASSEVAGGSDNEQFF. The CDR3, as DNA: TGTGCCAGCAGTGAAGTTGCGGGGGGATCTGACAATGAGCAGTTCTTC.

The gene calls are TRBV20-1 and TRBJ2-3; 9 bases agree with TRBD2. V lost 6 bases, J lost 6 bases, and 10 bases stayed unmatched. In germline, CDR1 is DFQATT, CDR2 SNEGSKA (reference sequence). The CDR3 sequence is 14 residues long. The CDR3 region has the DNA TGCAGTGCAATAGTCGGGACTAGCCTCGATACGCAGTATTTT. Translating it yields CSAIVGTSLDTQYF.

This clonotype has only a few counts. J is TRBJ2-2 and V is TRBV5-1, with a tentative D call TRBD1 (5 bases). With 2 bases removed from V and 4 bases from J, the gap between germline ends came to 15 bases. Germline V gene lookup returns CDR1 SGHRS and CDR2 YFSETQ. This CDR3 region has 16 residues. CDR3 protein: CASSLEGAVGTGELFF. CDR3 coding DNA: TGCGCCAGCAGCTTAGAAGGGGCGGTTGGCACCGGGGAGCTGTTTTTT.

In its sample, this clonotype was seen a few times. V is TRBV29-1 and J is TRBJ2-3; D unresolved. V gave up 4 bases and J gave up 6 bases, with 11 bases separating them. The CDR3 is 12 residues long. Germline CDR1 reads SQVTM; CDR2 reads ANQGSEA. The CDR3 region has the DNA TGCAGCGTTGGCGCCCCCGGGGATACGCAGTATTTT. Protein: CSVGAPGDTQYF.

This chain uses TRBV10-2 with TRBJ2-5; TRBD1 matches 7 bases. CDR1 is WSHSY, CDR2 SAAADI, per germline. This CDR3 region has 13 residues. V dropped 7 bases and J dropped 1; count of bases not matched to a gene: 3. CDR3 in amino acids: CASIPGGQETQYF. In DNA, the CDR3 is TGCGCCAGCATACCAGGGGGCCAAGAGACCCAGTACTTC.

This clonotype was recorded a few times. This chain connects TRBV4-3 to TRBJ2-5, with D possibly being TRBD2 (5 bases). The CDR3 covers 16 residues. CDR1 is LGHNA, CDR2 YSLEER, per germline. The V end was cut by 1 base, the J end by 4 bases, with 16 bases between. The CDR3 loop reads CASSQGTARLPETQYF. In DNA, the CDR3 is TGCGCCAGCAGCCAAGGCACTGCCAGACTACCAGAGACCCAGTACTTC.

This clonotype showed up just a few times. The chain joins TRBV5-4 to TRBJ2-1, with 9 bases fitting TRBD2. V was pared by 5 bases and J by 7 bases, with 10 bases of the junction left unmatched. This CDR3 contains 15 residues. CDR1 and CDR2 (germline): SGHNT, YYREEE (reference sequence). The DNA of the CDR3 is TGTGCCAGCAGTCCTCTCGGACTAGCGTATAATGAGCAGTTCTTC. This sequence encodes CASSPLGLAYNEQFF.